These 16 T cell receptor beta chains were sequenced from one sample in a study of T-cell reconstitution after alpha-beta-depleted transplantation in children. Unique molecular identifiers tagged the TCRbeta library. TCRdb called the PCR reads again in MiXCR, with one record for every CDR3 protein. The sample comprises 500,000 to 600,000 distinct CDR3 sequences, roughly 30% of which are singletons, and 30% to 40% rests with the top ten. The material was PBMCs, obtained before TCRalphabeta/CD19-depleted stem cell transplant. These receptors all come from a boy less than two years old with Wiskott-Aldrich syndrome, due to receive a stem cell transplant.

V gene TRBV10-3 combines with J gene TRBJ2-7, with 7 bases identical to TRBD1. The CDR3 loop spans 15 amino acids. The V and J ends lost 0 bases and 4 bases, in that order; junction bases with no gene match: 6. Germline V lookup: CDR1 ENHRY, CDR2 SYGVKD. CDR3 sequence: CAISESGTVSYEQYF. The CDR3 DNA is TGTGCCATCAGTGAGTCGGGGACAGTATCTTACGAGCAGTACTTC.

CDR3 bases: TGCGCCAGCAGCGTTTCACGGGACAGGGGCGAGCAGTACTTC. Residues: CASSVSRDRGEQYF. V usage is TRBV5-1 and J usage is TRBJ2-7; 10 nucleotides match TRBD1. CDR3 length equals 14 residues. Germline V gene data show CDR1 as SGHRS and CDR2 as YFSETQ. The junction had 7 bases not matched to a gene; V was cut back by 4 bases and J by 6 bases.

In its sample, this clonotype was seen a few times. V usage is TRBV5-1 and J usage is TRBJ2-7, with 7 bases lining up with TRBD2. After removal of 6 bases from V and 0 bases from J, the junction contained 6 bases not matched to a gene. The CDR3 spans 14 residues. The germline V gene encodes CDR1 SGHRS and CDR2 YFSETQ. The CDR3 DNA follows: TGCGCCAGCAAGTCGGGGACTACCTCCTACGAGCAGTACTTC. This translates into CASKSGTTSYEQYF.

This clonotype has ten or more counts. The CDR3 spells CASSPQESEQFF. The DNA of the CDR3 is TGCGCCAGCAGCCCCCAGGAATCCGAGCAGTTCTTC. This chain connects TRBV5-1 to TRBJ2-1; D gene ambiguous. Trimming stripped 4 bases from V and 10 bases from J, with 12 bases between. This CDR3 has 12 amino acids. Germline V gene data show CDR1 as SGHRS and CDR2 as YFSETQ.

This clonotype was counted a few times. This chain links TRBV28 with TRBJ2-2, with D tentatively TRBD1 (5 bases). In germline, CDR1 is MDHEN, CDR2 SYDVKM. Trimming took off 9 bases at V and 4 bases at J, with 12 bases between the two ends. The CDR3 extends over 13 amino acids. In DNA, the CDR3 is TGTGCCAGTATTCAGGGAACCACCGGGGAGCTGTTTTTT. It is translated as CASIQGTTGELFF.

This clonotype was observed a few times. The V gene is TRBV2, the J gene TRBJ2-7; 8 bases are a match to TRBD1. Germline-derived CDR1 and CDR2 are SNHLY and FYNNEI. The CDR3 sequence is 14 residues long. Unmatched junction bases numbered 11, after V lost 8 bases and J lost 5 bases. The DNA for the CDR3 is TGTGCCAGCGGGCCCCGGACAGGGACCCACGAGCAGTACTTC. Residues: CASGPRTGTHEQYF.

Only a few counts were recorded for this clonotype. The chain is built from TRBV20-1 and TRBJ2-1; D might be TRBD2 (5 bases). V lost 5 bases, J lost 0 bases, and 14 bases lay in between. The germline CDR1 and CDR2 sequences are DFQATT and SNEGSKA (reference sequence). CDR3 length equals 15 residues. CDR3 amino acids: CSAAKLGSSYNEQFF. DNA of the CDR3: TGCAGTGCTGCAAAACTAGGGAGCTCCTACAATGAGCAGTTCTTC.

In this sample, this clonotype turned up a few times. This sequence joins TRBV6-4 and TRBJ2-1, with 8 bases aligning to TRBD2. CDR1 is MRHNA, CDR2 SNTAGT, per germline. The J segment lost 6 bases and the V segment lost 7 bases, leaving 8 bases of the junction unmatched. The CDR3 loop spans 14 amino acids. Here the CDR3 DNA reads TGTGCCAGCAATAAGCGGGAGAAGATCAATGAGCAGTTCTTC. Amino acids: CASNKREKINEQFF.

This clonotype has a count of ten or more. The chain recombines TRBV18 with TRBJ2-5, with 7 bases lining up with TRBD2. Germline values: CDR1 KGHSH, CDR2 LQKENI. The CDR3 sequence is 15 residues long. The V and J ends lost 4 bases and 3 bases, in that order; junction bases with no gene match: 8. The CDR3 DNA follows: TGTGCCAGCTCACAATCCGGGACTACAGAAGAGACCCAGTACTTC. This gives the protein CASSQSGTTEETQYF.

About this clonotype itself: A junction end diverges from the germline sequence, so it may reflect a read error. The chain is built from TRBV24-1 and TRBJ2-1; 11 bases align to TRBD2. The CDR3 loop spans 16 amino acids. The germline V gene encodes CDR1 KGHDR and CDR2 SFDVKD. The CDR3 DNA is TGTGACACCAGTGTTCCTACTAGCGGGAGTGTTAATGAGCAGTTCTTC. It encodes CDTSVPTSGSVNEQFF.

The V call is TRBV4-2, the J call TRBJ2-1; the match to TRBD1 covers 8 bases. The CDR3 spans 16 residues. Germline V gene sequence: CDR1 LGHNA, CDR2 YNFKEQ. The junction had 9 bases not matched to a gene; V was cut back by 1 base and J by 7 bases. CDR3 residues: CASSQAGTGGGNEQFF. DNA of the CDR3: TGTGCCAGCAGCCAAGCCGGGACAGGCGGTGGGAATGAGCAGTTCTTC.

The chain links TRBV28 to TRBJ2-7; 10 bases are a match to TRBD2. The CDR3 is 16 amino acids. Germline V gene sequence: CDR1 MDHEN, CDR2 SYDVKM. Unmatched junction bases numbered 7, after V lost 3 bases and J lost 2 bases. The CDR3 loop reads CASSLRRTSGPYEQYF. The CDR3 nucleotides read TGTGCCAGCAGTTTGCGCCGGACTAGCGGACCCTACGAGCAGTACTTC.

V usage is TRBV12-3 or TRBV12-4 and J usage is TRBJ2-7, with a possible D match to TRBD2 (5 bases). The ends were cut back, 0 bases at V and 2 bases at J, with 11 bases in the middle. This CDR3 contains 15 residues. CDR3 sequence reads: CASSLASGVPYEQYF. In DNA, the CDR3 is TGTGCCAGCAGTTTAGCGAGCGGCGTTCCCTACGAGCAGTACTTC.

This clonotype was seen more than once but under ten times. V usage is TRBV20-1 and J usage is TRBJ2-5, with 12 nucleotides matching TRBD2. V lost 6 bases to trimming and J lost 4 bases; unmatched junction nucleotides: 18. Germline loops: CDR1 DFQATT, CDR2 SNEGSKA (reference sequence). This CDR3 spans 18 amino acids. The DNA for the CDR3 is TGCAGTGCCCAGCACTTTCCGGGACTAGCGGGCCTTGGAGAGACCCAGTACTTC. It yields the protein CSAQHFPGLAGLGETQYF.

The V call is TRBV5-1, the J call TRBJ2-1, with 12 bases identical to TRBD2. The V segment lost 3 bases and the J segment 6 bases; nucleotides outside the gene matches: 4. This CDR3 region has 15 residues. Germline CDR1 reads SGHRS; CDR2 reads YFSETQ. The CDR3 loop is CASSWTSGTLNEQFF. The CDR3 DNA follows: TGCGCCAGCAGCTGGACTAGCGGGACACTCAATGAGCAGTTCTTC. Looking up the rest from reference TRBV5-1 and TRBJ2-1 gives the full variable domain: KAGVTQTPRYLIKTRGQQVTLSCSPISGHRSVSWYQQTPGQGLQFLFEYFSETQRNKGNFPGRFSGRQFSNSRSEMNVSTLELGDSALYLCASSWTSGTLNEQFFGPGTRLTVL.

This clonotype was seen a few times. V gene TRBV5-1 combines with J gene TRBJ2-1; 10 bases match TRBD2. The CDR3 totals 15 residues. The J segment lost 8 bases and the V segment lost 3 bases, leaving 8 bases of the junction unmatched. The germline gives CDR1 SGHRS, CDR2 YFSETQ. CDR3 residues: CASSSLAGAGYEQFF. CDR3 nucleotide sequence: TGCGCCAGCAGCTCCCTAGCGGGAGCGGGCTATGAGCAGTTCTTC.